A selection of T cell receptor beta chains follows, all from one sample in a study of T cells after yellow fever vaccination. Via MiXCR, TCRdb re-called the 5' RACE reads, giving one row per CDR3 protein. The sample lists 80,000 to 100,000 distinct CDR3 sequences, about 8.8% seen once, with around a sixth in the top ten. Specimen: CD8+ T cells not binding an NS4B(214-222) dextramer, sorted from PBMCs, collected around 15 days after the first yellow fever vaccination. The receptors were sampled from a man aged 18 to 30 who received the YFV17D yellow fever vaccine. CDR3s include the opening cysteine and the closing phenylalanine or tryptophan. D genes are given only for firm matches. Rows may omit the clone size; those that give it use once, few, many or a size class.

size: few; V: TRBV29-1; J: TRBJ2-3; D: TRBD1; CDR3: CSVEASDDGQGHYSTDTQYF; DNA: TGCAGCGTTGAAGCTTCCGACGACGGACAGGGACACTACTCCACAGATACGCAGTATTTT
size: few; V: TRBV9; J: TRBJ2-1; D: -; CDR3: CASSVAGLAKDSEQFF; DNA: TGTGCCAGCAGCGTAGCTGGGCTAGCTAAAGACAGTGAGCAGTTCTTC
size: -; V: TRBV10-3; J: TRBJ1-1; D: -; CDR3: CAISPSSSNTEAFF; DNA: TGTGCCATCAGCCCTTCTAGTAGTAACACTGAAGCTTTCTTT
size: -; V: TRBV7-9; J: TRBJ1-3; D: -; CDR3: CASSPTSGNTIYF; DNA: TGTGCCAGCAGCCCGACCTCTGGAAACACCATATATTTT
size: once; V: TRBV10-3; J: TRBJ2-5; D: TRBD1; CDR3: CVIRNDWTGGAETQYF; DNA: TGTGTCATCAGGAATGACTGGACAGGGGGCGCAGAGACCCAGTACTTC
size: few; V: TRBV7-9; J: TRBJ2-1; D: -; CDR3: CASGDRGYFYNEQFF; DNA: TGTGCCAGCGGTGATAGGGGGTATTTCTACAATGAGCAGTTCTTC
size: few; V: TRBV9; J: TRBJ2-7; D: -; CDR3: CASSATVPYEQYF; DNA: TGTGCCAGCAGCGCGACAGTCCCCTACGAGCAGTACTTC
size: few; V: TRBV10-3; J: TRBJ2-1; D: TRBD2; CDR3: CAISDLPGLAVWRNNEQFF; DNA: TGTGCCATCAGTGACCTACCGGGACTAGCGGTCTGGAGGAACAATGAGCAGTTCTTC
size: -; V: TRBV19; J: TRBJ2-2; D: -; CDR3: CASSRDRWGGELFF; DNA: TGTGCCAGTAGTAGAGACCGGTGGGGCGGGGAGCTGTTTTTT
size: -; V: TRBV7-3; J: TRBJ2-3; D: -; CDR3: CASSSEEDTDTQYF; DNA: TGTGCCAGCAGCTCCGAGGAAGACACAGATACGCAGTATTTT
size: few; V: TRBV29-1; J: TRBJ2-1; D: -; CDR3: CSVEFRILEQFF; DNA: TGCAGCGTTGAGTTCAGAATTCTTGAGCAGTTCTTC